This T cell receptor (beta chain) was captured in a study of cytomegalovirus exposure and HLA in healthy donors. From germline, CDR1 is MNHNY and CDR2 SVGAGI (reference sequence). The V end lost 4 bases, the J end lost 6 bases, and 5 bases lay between the germline ends. The CDR3 consists of 11 residues. The count of this clone is one. 13 Jbeta primers and 60 Vbeta primers were used for the PCR. The table came from immunoSEQ multiplex PCR; TCRdb's copy has only in-frame clones and leaves some out. The sample shows some 120,000 clones, roughly 71% of them seen only once. The rearrangement uses TRBV6-6 and TRBJ2-3; D call uncertain. The sequence derives from a woman aged 45-65 years in good health and CMV-seropositive. The sample was PBMCs. CDR3 sequence reads: CASSSYDTQYF. DNA for the CDR3: TGTGCCAGCAGTTCGTATGATACGCAGTATTTT.